The 8 T cell receptor beta chains given below trace back to one sample, sequenced in a study of T-cell reconstitution after alpha-beta-depleted transplantation in children. The library targeted TCRbeta and was prepared with unique molecular identifiers. TCRdb analysed the PCR reads with MiXCR anew, one entry per CDR3 protein. The sample yields roughly 10,000 distinct CDR3 sequences, roughly 13% seen once. The source material was PBMCs, mostly from graft donor cells, sampled 60 days after TCRalphabeta/CD19-depleted stem cell transplant. These receptor sequences come from a male patient younger than 18 who had a stem cell transplant for acute lymphoblastic leukemia, so the T cells may come from the graft donor.

This clonotype was observed many times. The junction and the germline gene differ at one end; a read error may be behind it. DNA of the CDR3: TGTGCCAGCAGGTTAGGACAGGGGGTCTACGAGCAGTACTTC. It yields the protein CASRLGQGVYEQYF. This rearrangement joins TRBV7-9 to TRBJ2-7; 10 positions agree with TRBD1. The CDR3 totals 14 residues. CDR1 and CDR2 (germline): SEHNR, FQNEAQ (reference sequence). The whole variable domain, filled in from reference TRBV7-9 and TRBJ2-7, reads DTGVSQNPRHKITKRGQNVTFRCDPISEHNRLYWYRQTLGQGPEFLTYFQNEAQLEKSRLLSDRFSAERPKGSFSTLEIQRTEQGDSAMYLCASRLGQGVYEQYFGPGTRLTVT.

This clonotype came up many times. The chain joins TRBV5-1 to TRBJ1-5; no definite D call. The ends were cut back, 4 bases at V and 3 bases at J, with 14 bases in the middle. The germline V gene encodes CDR1 SGHRS and CDR2 YFSETQ. The CDR3 extends over 15 amino acids. CDR3 loop: CASSPTGLDNQPQHF. Here the CDR3 DNA reads TGCGCCAGCAGCCCGACCGGGTTGGACAATCAGCCCCAGCATTTT.

In the case of this clonotype: This sequence may be a read error, since a much larger clone differs from it by one base. The conserved closing phenylalanine or tryptophan is absent in this CDR3, likely reflecting a read error. This chain links TRBV18 with TRBJ1-1; 7 positions match TRBD1. V shed 3 bases and J 0 bases; nucleotides not matched to a gene: 4. The CDR3 sequence is 15 residues long. Germline V CDR1 and CDR2: KGHSH, LQKENI. CDR3 DNA: TGTGCCAGCTCACCCGCAGGGGGAGTGAACACTGAAGCTTTCCTT. Translated: CASSPAGGVNTEAFL.

This clonotype was counted at least ten times. This sequence joins TRBV27 and TRBJ1-2, with D hard to call. The CDR3 spans 16 residues. Per the germline V gene, CDR1 is MNHEY and CDR2 is SMNVEV (reference sequence). V shed 6 bases and J shed 3 bases, with 20 bases lying between them. CDR3 DNA sequence: TGTGCCAGCAGCCTTTATCCCCCTGGGCGCCACTATGGCTACACCTTC. This gives the protein CASSLYPPGRHYGYTF.

This clonotype was recorded at least ten times. V usage is TRBV6-4 and J usage is TRBJ1-5; possibly TRBD1 for D (5 bases). Germline CDR1 and CDR2: MRHNA and SNTAGT. The CDR3 sequence is 15 residues long. V lost 2 bases, J lost 1 base, and 9 bases lay in between. CDR3 protein: CASSDQGGSNQPQHF. Written as DNA, the CDR3 is TGTGCCAGCAGTGACCAGGGCGGGAGCAATCAGCCCCAGCATTTT.

The genes are TRBV24-1 and TRBJ2-1; 11 bases fit TRBD2. CDR3 length: 16 amino acids. Trimming at V came to 1 base and at J to 5 bases, leaving 3 bases not matched to a gene. Looked up from germline, CDR1 is KGHDR and CDR2 is SFDVKD. The chain's CDR3 is CATSDFGTSGDNEQFF. DNA of the CDR3: TGTGCCACCAGTGATTTTGGGACTAGCGGTGACAATGAGCAGTTCTTC.

This clonotype was observed at least ten times. This chain links TRBV7-2 with TRBJ2-2; D ambiguous. The CDR3 loop spans 13 amino acids. CDR1 is SGHTA and CDR2 is FQGNSA in the germline V gene. The V end lost 1 base, the J end lost 8 bases, and 8 bases lay between the germline ends. The CDR3: CASSLVPAGELFF. The CDR3 DNA sequence: TGTGCCAGCAGCTTAGTGCCGGCGGGGGAGCTGTTTTTT.

This clonotype has ten or more counts. The genes are TRBV5-1 and TRBJ2-7, with unresolved D. This CDR3 contains 12 residues. Trimming removed 1 base from V and 4 bases from J, with 6 bases in between. CDR1 is SGHRS, CDR2 YFSETQ, per germline. The CDR3 DNA follows: TGCGCCAGCAGCTTGTCAGATTACGAGCAGTACTTC. This sequence encodes CASSLSDYEQYF. Looking up the rest from reference TRBV5-1 and TRBJ2-7 gives the full variable domain: KAGVTQTPRYLIKTRGQQVTLSCSPISGHRSVSWYQQTPGQGLQFLFEYFSETQRNKGNFPGRFSGRQFSNSRSEMNVSTLELGDSALYLCASSLSDYEQYFGPGTRLTVT.